The clone carrying this T cell receptor (beta chain) was recorded at least ten times. The target antigen is unknown. The data originate from a study of T cells after yellow fever vaccination. Study findings and constraints: Clones that expanded after primary vaccination mostly reappeared after the booster (roughly 95% CD4, 88% CD8).

Template-switching 5'RACE yielded the TCR cDNA; a universal primer site and UMIs were added in the process. TCRdb processed the 5' RACE reads anew with MiXCR; each CDR3 protein has one entry. The table lists a few hundred thousand distinct CDR3 sequences, approximately 5.2% of them singletons. Germline CDR1 MNHEY, CDR2 SVGEGT. This CDR3 comprises 18 residues. The ends lost 0 bases at V and 3 bases at J; junction bases unmatched: 10. Sequencing was performed on CD4+ T cells sorted from PBMCs, taken on the day of the yellow fever booster vaccination. The TCR originated in a man aged 18 to 29 who received the YFV17D yellow fever vaccine. The genes are TRBV6-2 or TRBV6-3 and TRBJ2-5; 10 bases align to TRBD2. The CDR3 reads CASSYSPLAGLIEETQYF. For the CDR3, the DNA is TGTGCCAGCAGTTACTCACCACTAGCGGGGCTAATTGAAGAGACCCAGTACTTC.